Sequencing of this T cell receptor beta chain was carried out in a study of technical replicates of blood from a handful of donors. This table comes from immunoSEQ multiplex PCR, and its TCRdb copy is limited to in-frame clones, with some not included. The sample lists tens of thousands of clones, 92% occurring once. The CDR3 runs to 13 residues. The ends lost 5 bases at V and 11 bases at J; junction bases unmatched: 9. Germline V gene sequence: CDR1 SEHNR, CDR2 FQNEAQ (reference sequence). The sequenced material came from T cells isolated from PBMCs. The sequence came from a human donor in good health. The rearrangement joins TRBV7-9 to TRBJ1-5, with 7 positions matching TRBD1. As DNA, the CDR3 is TGTGCCAGCAGCATAGGACAGGTGGAATCCCAGCATTTT. Translating gives CASSIGQVESQHF.